The 2 T cell receptor beta chains presented below share a single source sample, sequenced in a study of identical twins. TCRdb passed the 5' RACE reads through MiXCR, listing each CDR3 protein once. The sample lists about 890,000 distinct CDR3 sequences; over 9% were seen once. This sample was shared with a second study, whose subject was yellow fever vaccine responses in identical twins.

The specimen was PBMCs. These receptors all come from a young woman in good health.

The chain employs TRBV12-5 and TRBJ1-5; tentatively, D is TRBD1 (6 bases). Germline V CDR1 and CDR2: LGHNT, FRNRAP. This CDR3 has 14 residues. Trimming took off 3 bases at V and 4 bases at J, with 10 bases between the two ends. CDR3 protein: CASGFGQLNQPQHF. DNA for the CDR3: TGTGCTAGTGGTTTTGGACAGTTAAATCAGCCCCAGCATTTT.

The V and J genes are TRBV29-1 and TRBJ2-6, with D maybe TRBD1 (5 bases). Germline V gene sequence: CDR1 SQVTM, CDR2 ANQGSEA. This CDR3 is 15 amino acids long. Trimming pared 6 bases from V and 0 bases from J, leaving 12 bases between. The CDR3 region is CSVRSQGSGANVLTF. CDR3 in DNA: TGCAGCGTGAGGTCTCAGGGCTCTGGGGCCAACGTCCTGACTTTC.